The rows below give T cell receptor beta chains drawn from one sample of a study of CD8+ T cells in alopecia areata. Sequenced by immunoSEQ multiplex PCR; TCRdb stores in-frame clones only, minus some. The sample lists about 120,000 clones, 50% to 75% occurring once. The sample here was CD8+ T cells sorted from blood, taken at week 24, from a patient treated with tofacitinib. The receptors derive from a human donor with alopecia areata. Both conserved end residues are part of each CDR3. A D gene is named only where the DNA matches it firmly. Not all rows give a size; the values are once, few, many and, for expanded clones, a class.

TRBV25-1	TRBJ2-5	-	once	CASGGERDGETQYF	TGTGCCAGCGGAGGGGAAAGGGACGGAGAGACCCAGTACTTC
TRBV27	TRBJ1-4	-	-	CASSYHREGLNEKLFF	TGTGCCAGCAGTTACCACAGGGAGGGGCTGAATGAAAAACTGTTTTTT
TRBV6-5	TRBJ2-6	-	few	CASSLTGANVLTF	TGTGCCAGCAGTTTGACTGGGGCCAACGTCCTGACTTTC
TRBV29-1	TRBJ1-2	TRBD1	-	CSVFGQGAQYGYTF	TGCAGCGTTTTTGGACAGGGGGCGCAATATGGCTACACCTTC
TRBV29-1	TRBJ2-1	-	-	CSSDSGAVDEQFF	TGCAGCAGTGACAGTGGGGCGGTAGACGAGCAGTTCTTC
TRBV6-4	TRBJ2-2	-	-	CASSDPAGSGELFF	TGTGCCAGCAGTGACCCGGCGGGAAGCGGGGAGCTGTTTTTT
TRBV15	TRBJ1-6	TRBD1	-	CATSRRTGSDSPLHF	TGTGCCACCAGCAGACGGACAGGGTCGGATTCACCCCTCCACTTT
TRBV7-9	TRBJ2-2	-	-	CASSSKRGENSGELFF	TGTGCCAGCAGCTCGAAGAGGGGGGAGAACTCCGGGGAGCTGTTTTTT
TRBV2	TRBJ2-7	-	few	CASRGEGYEQYF	TGTGCCAGCAGGGGCGAGGGGTACGAGCAGTACTTC
TRBV5-4	TRBJ2-3	TRBD2	few	CASSLAGGRTDTQYF	TGTGCCAGCAGCTTAGCGGGGGGACGCACAGATACGCAGTATTTT
TRBV27	TRBJ2-7	-	-	CASSPKTSYEQYF	TGTGCCAGCAGTCCAAAGACAAGCTACGAGCAGTACTTC
TRBV12-5	TRBJ2-2	TRBD1	-	CASAGTGIYTGELFF	TGTGCTAGTGCCGGGACAGGGATTTACACCGGGGAGCTGTTTTTT
TRBV29-1	TRBJ1-2	-	-	CSGGDINYGYTF	TGCAGCGGGGGTGACATTAACTATGGCTACACCTTC
TRBV6-6	TRBJ2-7	TRBD1	few	CASSGQGKYEQYF	TGTGCCAGCAGCGGACAGGGGAAATACGAGCAGTACTTC
TRBV4-1	TRBJ2-3	TRBD2	-	CASSQEAGGLSTDTQYF	TGCGCCAGCAGCCAAGAAGCGGGGGGGTTGAGCACAGATACGCAGTATTTT
TRBV7-8	TRBJ2-3	-	-	CASSFPEGPDTQYF	TGTGCCAGCAGCTTCCCGGAAGGCCCAGATACGCAGTATTTT
TRBV30	TRBJ2-5	-	-	CAWSVPERPQETQYF	TGTGCCTGGAGTGTACCAGAGAGGCCCCAAGAGACCCAGTACTTC
TRBV7-6	TRBJ2-5	-	-	CASSSGETQYF	TGTGCCAGCAGCTCTGGGGAGACCCAGTACTTC
TRBV4-1	TRBJ1-2	-	-	CASSQEITRFREGGNGYTF	TGCGCCAGCAGCCAAGAAATAACCCGTTTTCGGGAGGGCGGAAATGGCTACACCTTC